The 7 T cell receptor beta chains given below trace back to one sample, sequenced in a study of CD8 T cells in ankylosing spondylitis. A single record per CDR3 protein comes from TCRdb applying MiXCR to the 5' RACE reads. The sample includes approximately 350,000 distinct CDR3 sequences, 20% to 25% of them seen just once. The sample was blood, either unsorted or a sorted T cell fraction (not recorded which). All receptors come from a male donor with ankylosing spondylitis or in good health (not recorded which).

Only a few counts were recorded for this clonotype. CDR3 in DNA: TGTGCCAGCAGCTCCGGGACTAGCGGGGGGGCCTCCTACAATGAGCAGTTCTTC. Translating it yields CASSSGTSGGASYNEQFF. The chain has TRBV11-1 and TRBJ2-1; 16 bases are a match to TRBD2. The CDR3 consists of 18 residues. The V gene end was trimmed by 4 bases and the J gene end by 0 bases; junction bases not matched to a gene: 3. CDR1 is SGHAT and CDR2 is FQDESV in the germline V gene (reference sequence).

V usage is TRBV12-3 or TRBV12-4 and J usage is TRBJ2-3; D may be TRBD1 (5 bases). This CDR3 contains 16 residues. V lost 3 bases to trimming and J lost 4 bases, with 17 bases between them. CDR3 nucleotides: TGTGCCAGCAGTTTTCGTCCGACAGTAAGAGCAGATACGCAGTATTTT. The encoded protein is CASSFRPTVRADTQYF.

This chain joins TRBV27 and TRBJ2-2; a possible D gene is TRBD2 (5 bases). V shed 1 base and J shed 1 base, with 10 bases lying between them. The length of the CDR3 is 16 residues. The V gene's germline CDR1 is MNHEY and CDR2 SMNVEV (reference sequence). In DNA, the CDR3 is TGTGCCAGCAGTTTATTCGGGGTAGGGAACACCGGGGAGCTGTTTTTT. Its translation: CASSLFGVGNTGELFF.

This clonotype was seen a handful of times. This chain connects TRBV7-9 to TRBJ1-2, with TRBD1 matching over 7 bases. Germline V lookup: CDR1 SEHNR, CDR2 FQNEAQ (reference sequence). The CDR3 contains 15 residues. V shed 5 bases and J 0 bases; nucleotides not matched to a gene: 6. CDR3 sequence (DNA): TGTGCCAGCAGCCCACCCGGGACAGCTAACTATGGCTACACCTTC. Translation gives CASSPPGTANYGYTF.

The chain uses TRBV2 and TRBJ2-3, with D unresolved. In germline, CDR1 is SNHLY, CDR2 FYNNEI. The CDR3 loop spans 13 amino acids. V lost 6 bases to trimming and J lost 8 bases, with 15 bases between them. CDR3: CASRDQIGGTQYF. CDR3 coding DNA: TGTGCCAGCAGGGACCAGATTGGTGGTACGCAGTATTTT.

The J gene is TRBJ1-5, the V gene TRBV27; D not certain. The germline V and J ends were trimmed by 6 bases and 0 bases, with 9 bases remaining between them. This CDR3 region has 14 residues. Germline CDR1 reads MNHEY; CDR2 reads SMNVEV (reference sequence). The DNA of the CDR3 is TGTGCCAGCAGAACGATTTATAGCAATCAGCCCCAGCATTTT. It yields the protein CASRTIYSNQPQHF.

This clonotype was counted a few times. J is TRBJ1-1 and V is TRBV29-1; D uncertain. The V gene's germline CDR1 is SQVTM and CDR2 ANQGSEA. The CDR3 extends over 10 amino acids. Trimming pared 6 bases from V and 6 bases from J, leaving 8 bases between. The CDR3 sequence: CSVWTAEAFF. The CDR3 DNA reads TGCAGCGTCTGGACCGCTGAAGCTTTCTTT. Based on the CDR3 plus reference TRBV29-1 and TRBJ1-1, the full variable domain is SAVISQKPSRDICQRGTSLTIQCQVDSQVTMMFWYRQQPGQSLTLIATANQGSEATYESGFVIDKFPISRPNLTFSTLTVSNMSPEDSSIYLCSVWTAEAFFGQGTRLTVV.